One sample yielded the 14 T cell receptor beta chains listed below, sequenced in a study of T cell clones after liver transplantation. Data came from immunoSEQ multiplex PCR; TCRdb stores just in-frame clones and leaves some out. The sample has 70,000 to 95,000 clones; around 78% are singletons. This specimen was CD4+ T cells from blood, taken at the 22-month timepoint. These receptors were collected from a human patient who received a liver transplant. The T cells may come from the graft donor.

V and J are TRBV19 and TRBJ1-4; D possibly corresponds to TRBD1 (5 bases). Trimming cost V 3 bases and J 2 bases, with 10 bases left between them. Germline CDR1 LNHDA, CDR2 SQIVND (reference sequence). The CDR3 has 15 residues. For the CDR3, the DNA is TGTGCCAGTAGTATTAGAAGGGGCACTAATGAAAAACTGTTTTTT. Encoded protein: CASSIRRGTNEKLFF.

This sequence joins TRBV11-3 and TRBJ2-1; the match to TRBD2 covers 13 bases. CDR1 and CDR2 from the germline V gene are SGHNT and YENEEA. The CDR3 consists of 14 residues. V shed 5 bases, J shed 7 bases, and the junction held 2 bases outside the gene matches. CDR3 nucleotides: TGTGCCAGCAGCAGGACTAGCGGGAGAAATGAGCAGTTCTTC. Its translation: CASSRTSGRNEQFF.

V and J are TRBV5-1 and TRBJ1-2, with D maybe TRBD1 (6 bases). Looked up from germline, CDR1 is SGHRS and CDR2 is YFSETQ. The V end was cut by 0 bases, the J end by 4 bases, with 10 bases between. CDR3 length: 14 residues. The DNA of the CDR3 is TGCGCCAGCAGCTTGGACACAGGGCCCTATGGCTACACCTTC. Protein: CASSLDTGPYGYTF.

This sequence joins TRBV5-4 and TRBJ2-2; 7 positions agree with TRBD2. Germline V gene lookup returns CDR1 SGHNT and CDR2 YYREEE (reference sequence). The length of the CDR3 is 14 residues. Trimming cost V 4 bases and J 5 bases; bases outside gene matches: 5. The CDR3 protein is CASSQTSLTGELFF. The CDR3 DNA reads as TGTGCCAGCAGCCAGACTAGCTTAACCGGGGAGCTGTTTTTT.

The V call is TRBV5-6, the J call TRBJ2-7, with TRBD2 matching over 9 bases. Germline V gene lookup returns CDR1 SGHDT and CDR2 YYEEEE. V dropped 2 bases and J dropped 7; count of bases not matched to a gene: 13. The CDR3 runs 16 residues. In nucleotides, the CDR3 is TGTGCCAGCAGCTTCTCGACTAGCGGCGCGTGGGGTGAGCAGTACTTC. The encoded protein is CASSFSTSGAWGEQYF.

The chain is built from TRBV2 and TRBJ2-7; D is unresolved. V shed 7 bases and J shed 4 bases, with 8 bases lying between them. The CDR3 totals 11 residues. CDR1 is SNHLY and CDR2 is FYNNEI in the germline V gene. CDR3 sequence reads: CASKVGYEQYF. In DNA, the CDR3 is TGTGCCAGCAAGGTGGGGTACGAGCAGTACTTC.

This chain uses TRBV11-2 with TRBJ2-2; 8 bases match TRBD2. Germline V lookup: CDR1 SGHAT, CDR2 FQNNGV. The J segment lost 7 bases and the V segment lost 3 bases, leaving 7 bases of the junction unmatched. The CDR3 has 15 amino acids. The CDR3 nucleotides are TGTGCCAGCAGCTTGCGGGGGGCCCGGCACGGGGAGCTGTTTTTT. Translating gives CASSLRGARHGELFF.

The rearrangement joins TRBV25-1 to TRBJ2-3; 13 bases match TRBD2. This CDR3 is 17 amino acids long. V was clipped by 3 bases and J by 4 bases; unmatched bases: 7. The germline CDR1 and CDR2 sequences are MGHDK and SYGVNS. The CDR3 loop is CASSDKTTSGRSDTQYF. The DNA for the CDR3 is TGTGCCAGCAGTGACAAGACGACTAGCGGGAGGTCAGATACGCAGTATTTT.

The chain recombines TRBV2 with TRBJ2-3, with 10 nucleotides matching TRBD2. Trimming cost V 6 bases and J 6 bases; bases outside gene matches: 9. This CDR3 is built from 15 residues. Germline assignment: CDR1 SNHLY and CDR2 FYNNEI. In DNA form, the CDR3 reads TGTGCCAGCAGCCCAACTAGCGGGACACTGGATACGCAGTATTTT. It yields the protein CASSPTSGTLDTQYF.

In this sample, this clone turned up a few times. The chain recombines TRBV2 with TRBJ2-7; maybe TRBD1 (6 bases). Between the trimmed V and J ends, which lost 4 bases and 2 bases, there was a span of 18 bases. The germline gives CDR1 SNHLY, CDR2 FYNNEI. This CDR3 region has 16 residues. The CDR3 DNA follows: TGTGCCAGCAGTGTATTAGCAGGGGTGTTAGCCTACGAGCAGTACTTC. Protein: CASSVLAGVLAYEQYF. Variable domain in full (rest from reference TRBV2 and TRBJ2-7): EPEVTQTPSHQVTQMGQEVILRCVPISNHLYFYWYRQILGQKVEFLVSFYNNEISEKSEIFDDQFSVERPDGSNFTLKIRSTKLEDSAMYFCASSVLAGVLAYEQYFGPGTRLTVT.

This clone was picked up one time. This chain joins TRBV18 and TRBJ1-1, with D uncertain. The CDR3 is 15 residues long. Per germline, CDR1 KGHSH and CDR2 LQKENI. V was pared by 3 bases and J by 1 base, with 12 bases between. CDR3 DNA sequence: TGTGCCAGCTCACCTTCGAGCGGGAAGAACACTGAAGCTTTCTTT. This codes for CASSPSSGKNTEAFF.

In regard to this clone: The same CDR3 arises from other DNA sequences in this sample as well. The V call is TRBV9, the J call TRBJ1-3, with D unresolved. CDR1 and CDR2 (germline): SGDLS, YYNGEE. This CDR3 has 15 residues. V lost 0 bases to trimming and J lost 0 bases, with 7 bases between them. CDR3 nucleotide sequence: TGTGCCAGCAGCGTAGTAGGAGGCTCTGGAAACACCATATATTTT. This codes for CASSVVGGSGNTIYF.

V gene TRBV27 combines with J gene TRBJ2-3; D remains unclear. The CDR3 has 13 residues. Trimming shortened V by 6 bases and J by 2 bases, and 9 bases separated the two germline ends. The V gene's germline CDR1 is MNHEY and CDR2 SMNVEV (reference sequence). CDR3 DNA: TGTGCCAGCAGACGGTATAACACAGATACGCAGTATTTT. Translation: CASRRYNTDTQYF.

The chain joins TRBV28 to TRBJ1-1; D may be TRBD1 (5 bases). The V end lost 8 bases, the J end lost 10 bases, and 20 bases lay between the germline ends. Germline V gene sequence: CDR1 MDHEN, CDR2 SYDVKM. CDR3 size: 13 residues. The CDR3 nucleotides are TGTGCCAGCCTGGCCGTGGGGATTCAGGGAGCTTTCTTT. Translating gives CASLAVGIQGAFF.